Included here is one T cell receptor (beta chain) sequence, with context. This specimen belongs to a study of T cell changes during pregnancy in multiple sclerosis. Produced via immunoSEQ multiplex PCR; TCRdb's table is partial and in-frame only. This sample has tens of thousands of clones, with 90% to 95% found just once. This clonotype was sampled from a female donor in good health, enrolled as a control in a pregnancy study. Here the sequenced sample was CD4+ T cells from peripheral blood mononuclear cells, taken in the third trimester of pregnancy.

The CDR3, as DNA: TGTGCCAGTAGTACCTCGTCGGGGGAGACCCAGTACTTC. The encoded protein is CASSTSSGETQYF. J is TRBJ2-5 and V is TRBV19; D is perhaps TRBD2 (5 bases). This CDR3 region has 13 residues. V was shortened by 4 bases and J by 5 bases, with 11 bases between the two germline ends. Germline V gene sequence: CDR1 LNHDA, CDR2 SQIVND (reference sequence).